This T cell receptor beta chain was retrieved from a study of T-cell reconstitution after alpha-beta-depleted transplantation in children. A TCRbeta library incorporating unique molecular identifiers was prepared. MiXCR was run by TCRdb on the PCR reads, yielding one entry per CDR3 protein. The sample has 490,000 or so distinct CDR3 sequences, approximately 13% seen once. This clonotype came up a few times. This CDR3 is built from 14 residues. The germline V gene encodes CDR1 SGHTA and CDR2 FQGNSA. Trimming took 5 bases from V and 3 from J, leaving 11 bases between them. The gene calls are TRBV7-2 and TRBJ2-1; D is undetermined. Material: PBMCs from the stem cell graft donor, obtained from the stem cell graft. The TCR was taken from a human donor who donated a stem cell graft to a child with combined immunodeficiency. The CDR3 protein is CASSHDTSYNEQFF. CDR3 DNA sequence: TGTGCCAGCAGCCACGACACGAGCTACAATGAGCAGTTCTTC.